The rows below give T cell receptor beta chains drawn from one sample of a study of T cell changes during pregnancy in multiple sclerosis. Sequenced by immunoSEQ multiplex PCR; TCRdb stores in-frame clones only, minus some. The sample holds tens of thousands of clones, about 88% seen once. The sample in question was CD8+ T cells from peripheral blood mononuclear cells, obtained in the third trimester of pregnancy. These receptors were collected from a female donor with multiple sclerosis, enrolled in a pregnancy study. CDR3s include the opening cysteine and the closing phenylalanine or tryptophan. Fields, in order: J gene, D gene, V gene, clone size, CDR3 DNA, CDR3 protein. The D gene is left open where the match is weak. Some rows mark clone size as missing; the rest say once, few, many or name a class of expanded clone.

j_gene: TRBJ2-3
d_gene: TRBD2
v_gene: TRBV6-4
abundance: .
CDR3nt: TGTGCCAGCAGTGAGAGTAGCGGGGGGGTCGATACGCAGTATTTT
CDR3aa: CASSESSGGVDTQYF

j_gene: TRBJ2-1
d_gene: .
v_gene: TRBV12-2
abundance: .
CDR3nt: TGTGCAAGTCGCTTAGAGACTAGCGGGGGGGCGCGGAACAATGAGCAGTTCTTC
CDR3aa: CASRLETSGGARNNEQFF

j_gene: TRBJ1-1
d_gene: .
v_gene: TRBV6-6
abundance: .
CDR3nt: TGTGCCAGCAGTAACAGGGATACCCGGAACACTGAAGCTTTCTTT
CDR3aa: CASSNRDTRNTEAFF

j_gene: TRBJ2-3
d_gene: .
v_gene: TRBV28
abundance: .
CDR3nt: TGTGCCTACTCGTCTGGGACATGGAGCACAGATACGCAGTATTTT
CDR3aa: CAYSSGTWSTDTQYF

j_gene: TRBJ1-6
d_gene: .
v_gene: TRBV27
abundance: .
CDR3nt: TGTGCCAGCAGTTTATTTCCCCCAGGGGAAGGTTCACCCCTCCACTTT
CDR3aa: CASSLFPPGEGSPLHF

j_gene: TRBJ1-1
d_gene: .
v_gene: TRBV7-6
abundance: .
CDR3nt: TGTGCCAGCAGCTTAACAGGGCCGGCCTCGATGTGGACTGAAGCTTTCTTT
CDR3aa: CASSLTGPASMWTEAFF

j_gene: TRBJ2-7
d_gene: .
v_gene: TRBV21-1
abundance: once
CDR3nt: TGTGCCAGCAGCAATTACTTGACGGACTCGAGATCCTACGAGCAGTACTTC
CDR3aa: CASSNYLTDSRSYEQYF

j_gene: TRBJ1-5
d_gene: .
v_gene: TRBV6-5
abundance: once
CDR3nt: TGTGCCAGCAGTTACTCTGGGGCGAATCAGCCCCAGCATTTT
CDR3aa: CASSYSGANQPQHF

j_gene: TRBJ1-1
d_gene: .
v_gene: TRBV30
abundance: .
CDR3nt: TGTGCCTGGAGTGTAGCAGGGTACCGGAACACTGAAGCTTTCTTT
CDR3aa: CAWSVAGYRNTEAFF

j_gene: TRBJ2-2
d_gene: TRBD1
v_gene: TRBV6-1
abundance: .
CDR3nt: TGTGCCAGCAGTGAGGGGACAGGGGACACCGGGGAGCTGTTTTTT
CDR3aa: CASSEGTGDTGELFF

j_gene: TRBJ2-7
d_gene: .
v_gene: TRBV6-4
abundance: .
CDR3nt: TGTGCCAGCAGTGACTCAGGGGCGAGCTCCTACGAGCAGTACTTC
CDR3aa: CASSDSGASSYEQYF

j_gene: TRBJ2-5
d_gene: .
v_gene: TRBV7-7
abundance: .
CDR3nt: TGTGCTAGCAGCTGGGGGGCGGGGGCACTGGAGACCCAGTACTTC
CDR3aa: CASSWGAGALETQYF

j_gene: TRBJ1-1
d_gene: TRBD1
v_gene: TRBV5-1
abundance: once
CDR3nt: TGCGCCAGCAGCTTGGAGTCAGGGGGCCGCACTGAAGCTTTCTTT
CDR3aa: CASSLESGGRTEAFF

j_gene: TRBJ1-4
d_gene: TRBD1
v_gene: TRBV30
abundance: .
CDR3nt: TGTGCCTGCGGGACAGATGATGAAAAACTGTTTTTT
CDR3aa: CACGTDDEKLFF

j_gene: TRBJ2-7
d_gene: TRBD1
v_gene: TRBV28
abundance: .
CDR3nt: TGTGCCAGCAGTTTATTGTTCCAGGGGACAGATTACGAGCAGTACTTC
CDR3aa: CASSLLFQGTDYEQYF

j_gene: TRBJ2-2
d_gene: .
v_gene: TRBV5-5
abundance: few
CDR3nt: TGTGCCAGCAGCGCCCGACGGCAGGGGATGGACGGGGAGCTGTTTTTT
CDR3aa: CASSARRQGMDGELFF

j_gene: TRBJ1-1
d_gene: .
v_gene: TRBV6-1
abundance: .
CDR3nt: TGTGCCAGCAGTGATTGGCAGGGTGAAACTGAAGCTTTCTTT
CDR3aa: CASSDWQGETEAFF

j_gene: TRBJ2-5
d_gene: .
v_gene: TRBV25-1
abundance: .
CDR3nt: TGTGCCAGTGGGGACTTGGGGTACCAAGAGACCCAGTACTTC
CDR3aa: CASGDLGYQETQYF

j_gene: TRBJ2-1
d_gene: .
v_gene: TRBV4-3
abundance: .
CDR3nt: TGCGCCAGCAGCGAATTGACTGGTTCTGAGCAGTTCTTC
CDR3aa: CASSELTGSEQFF

j_gene: TRBJ2-1
d_gene: TRBD2
v_gene: TRBV11-2
abundance: .
CDR3nt: TGTGCCAGCAGCTTAGGAGACGGGGGGGGATTCTCCTACAATGAGCAGTTCTTC
CDR3aa: CASSLGDGGGFSYNEQFF

j_gene: TRBJ1-5
d_gene: .
v_gene: TRBV19
abundance: once
CDR3nt: TGTGCCAGTAGGGGGACACTTTATAGCAATCAGCCCCAGCATTTT
CDR3aa: CASRGTLYSNQPQHF

j_gene: TRBJ1-2
d_gene: .
v_gene: TRBV5-6
abundance: .
CDR3nt: TGTGCCAGCAGCCGGGGTGAGTTGCTCTATGGCTACACCTTC
CDR3aa: CASSRGELLYGYTF

j_gene: TRBJ1-1
d_gene: TRBD1
v_gene: TRBV27
abundance: .
CDR3nt: TGTGCCAGCAGTTATGATGAGACAGGGGAAGCTTTCTTT
CDR3aa: CASSYDETGEAFF

j_gene: TRBJ2-5
d_gene: .
v_gene: TRBV28
abundance: .
CDR3nt: TGTGCCAGCAGCACTCGTAGGGGCTCACAAGAGACCCAGTACTTC
CDR3aa: CASSTRRGSQETQYF

j_gene: TRBJ1-1
d_gene: .
v_gene: TRBV5-1
abundance: .
CDR3nt: TGCGCCAGCAGCTTGAGCGACTGGCGAACTGAAGCTTTCTTT
CDR3aa: CASSLSDWRTEAFF

j_gene: TRBJ2-3
d_gene: .
v_gene: TRBV5-6
abundance: once
CDR3nt: TGTGCCAGCAGCTTGCCCCCTTCAGGTACGCAGTATTTT
CDR3aa: CASSLPPSGTQYF

j_gene: TRBJ1-6
d_gene: .
v_gene: TRBV19
abundance: few
CDR3nt: TGTGCCAGTAGTAATGCACAATACAATTCACCCCTCCACTTT
CDR3aa: CASSNAQYNSPLHF

j_gene: TRBJ1-1
d_gene: .
v_gene: TRBV5-1
abundance: .
CDR3nt: TGCGCCAGCAGCGGGACTATAGGGGAGACTTTCTTT
CDR3aa: CASSGTIGETFF

j_gene: TRBJ2-7
d_gene: TRBD1
v_gene: TRBV2
abundance: .
CDR3nt: TGTGCCAGCAGAGACAGGGGATTGATTTACGAGCAGTACTTC
CDR3aa: CASRDRGLIYEQYF

j_gene: TRBJ1-5
d_gene: .
v_gene: TRBV15
abundance: .
CDR3nt: TGTGCCACCAGCATGATGACAGGTGGAAATAGCAATCAGCCCCAGCATTTT
CDR3aa: CATSMMTGGNSNQPQHF

j_gene: TRBJ2-3
d_gene: TRBD1
v_gene: TRBV5-1
abundance: .
CDR3nt: TGCGCCAGCAGCCCTTCCACAGGGGATTACACAGATACGCAGTATTTT
CDR3aa: CASSPSTGDYTDTQYF

j_gene: TRBJ2-6
d_gene: .
v_gene: TRBV6-4
abundance: .
CDR3nt: TGTGCCAGCAGTGACTTACCAGGGGCTGGGGCCAACGTCCTGACTTTC
CDR3aa: CASSDLPGAGANVLTF

j_gene: TRBJ2-3
d_gene: .
v_gene: TRBV2
abundance: .
CDR3nt: TGTGCCACCTTTCGAGGGCCCACACCAGATACGCAGTATTTT
CDR3aa: CATFRGPTPDTQYF

j_gene: TRBJ2-3
d_gene: TRBD2
v_gene: TRBV7-8
abundance: .
CDR3nt: TGTGCCAGCAGCGTCGTTAGCGGGGGGGGAGAGGACACAGATACGCAGTATTTT
CDR3aa: CASSVVSGGGEDTDTQYF

j_gene: TRBJ2-3
d_gene: TRBD1
v_gene: TRBV5-1
abundance: .
CDR3nt: TGCGCCAGCAGCTTGGCCCAGGGGGCCAGAGATACGCAGTATTTT
CDR3aa: CASSLAQGARDTQYF

j_gene: TRBJ2-1
d_gene: TRBD1
v_gene: TRBV19
abundance: .
CDR3nt: TGTGCCAGTAGTATAGATCAAGGGACAGGCGCCAATGAGCAGTTCTTC
CDR3aa: CASSIDQGTGANEQFF

j_gene: TRBJ1-4
d_gene: .
v_gene: TRBV9
abundance: .
CDR3nt: TGTGCCAGCAGCGCGGGGAGCCCGGACTCCAAACTGTTTTTT
CDR3aa: CASSAGSPDSKLFF

j_gene: TRBJ1-2
d_gene: .
v_gene: TRBV4-2
abundance: .
CDR3nt: TGTGCCAGCAGCCAATTGGACAGCTATGGCTACACCTTC
CDR3aa: CASSQLDSYGYTF